This paragraph covers one TCR beta chain sequence. This CDR3 has 10 residues. Germline V lookup: CDR1 GTSNPN, CDR2 SVGIG (reference sequence). The V and J ends lost 3 bases and 11 bases respectively, with 10 bases between them. This sample stems from a study of shared clonotypes between healthy human individuals. Method: immunoSEQ multiplex PCR; TCRdb's copy keeps in-frame clones and lacks some. The table records approximately 720,000 clones, 60% to 80% of them present only once. This clonotype originated in a woman in her 30s in good health. Sequencing was carried out using memory CD4+ T cells sorted from blood. Subset noted: CD45RA-negative fraction. The gene calls are TRBV30 and TRBJ1-1; D unresolved. CDR3 residues: CAWRRVPAFF. The DNA of the CDR3 is TGTGCCTGGAGGAGGGTCCCCGCTTTCTTT.